What follows describes a single T cell receptor (beta chain). Its antigen is still unknown. This sample was included in a study of shared clonotypes between healthy human individuals. For the study at large: Used for every donor were three CD4 naive, three CD4 memory, two CD8 naive and one CD8 memory plate. Study-level findings and limits: At large depth, rarefaction still showed sorted-subset sequencing to be incomplete. Among non-shared clonotypes, generation probabilities were lower than among those shared by all four donors.

Trimming left V 6 bases short and J 5 bases short, with 17 bases between. Germline V gene data show CDR1 as SQVTM and CDR2 as ANQGSEA. CDR3 length: 13 amino acids. Under the authors' procedure: As immunoSEQ supplied junction-only sequences (without quality scores), filtering differed. Sequencing was performed with immunoSEQ multiplex PCR; in TCRdb, only in-frame clones are kept and a portion is missing. The V and J calls and clone size are taken from that table; D and trimming were inferred from the DNA. This sample has under 750,000 clones, with 72% found just once. The genes are TRBV29-1 and TRBJ2-7; D may be TRBD1 or TRBD2 (5 bases each). This TCR came from a woman under 40 in good health. Sequenced sample: memory CD4+ T cells sorted from blood. Described subset: CD45RA-negative fraction. Here the CDR3 DNA reads TGCAGCGTCGAAATTTGGGGGAAGAACGAGCAGTACTTC. Its protein product is CSVEIWGKNEQYF.